Presented here are 32 T cell receptor beta chains from one specimen sequenced in a study of T cells in Graves' hyperthyroidism and ophthalmopathy. TCR beta CDR3 region amplification was performed from RNA transcripts. Using the HTBI primer set, a first-round RT-PCR was run on the TCR CDR3. One entry per CDR3 protein results from TCRdb running MiXCR on the multiplex PCR reads. Altogether about 480,000 distinct CDR3 sequences are present, roughly an eighth being singletons, with the ten largest covering 15% to 20%. The specimen was blood. The origin of the receptors is a woman in her late teens or twenties with Graves' hyperthyroidism.

This clonotype was found a few times. The V gene is TRBV20-1, the J gene TRBJ2-1, with D perhaps matching TRBD2 (5 bases). CDR1 and CDR2 (germline): DFQATT, SNEGSKA (reference sequence). Trimming left V 5 bases short and J 6 bases short, with 14 bases between. The CDR3 spans 13 residues. For the CDR3, the DNA is TGCAGTGCTTACCTCCGACTACCCAATGAGCAGTTCTTC. The encoded protein is CSAYLRLPNEQFF.

This clonotype was found many times. The V call is TRBV7-9, the J call TRBJ1-2; 8 nucleotides match TRBD1. V dropped 6 bases and J dropped 1; count of bases not matched to a gene: 4. This CDR3 has 14 amino acids. Looked up from germline, CDR1 is SEHNR and CDR2 is FQNEAQ (reference sequence). In nucleotides, the CDR3 is TGTGCCAGCAGGGACACAGGGGGTAACTATGGCTACACCTTC. This sequence encodes CASRDTGGNYGYTF.

The DNA for the CDR3 is TGTGCCAGCAGCTTCCTCGGGGGACAGGGGAGTCAGCCCCAGCATTTT. It codes for CASSFLGGQGSQPQHF. The chain links TRBV7-2 to TRBJ1-5; 10 bases align to TRBD1. There are 16 residues in the CDR3. Germline-derived CDR1 and CDR2 are SGHTA and FQGNSA. V dropped 3 bases and J dropped 6; count of bases not matched to a gene: 8.

This clonotype appeared many times. The chain joins TRBV9 to TRBJ2-7; D may be TRBD1 (6 bases). The CDR3 is 13 residues long. CDR1 and CDR2 from the germline V gene are SGDLS and YYNGEE. V lost 7 bases to trimming and J lost 5 bases, with 16 bases between them. Here the CDR3 reads CASGGTGTNEQYF. For the CDR3, the DNA is TGTGCCAGCGGGGGAACCGGGACAAACGAGCAGTACTTC.

There are a few counts of this clonotype. Being one base from a much bigger clone, this may be a read error. The V and J genes are TRBV12-3 or TRBV12-4 and TRBJ2-1; the match to TRBD2 covers 9 bases. The junction had 6 bases not matched to a gene; V was cut back by 1 base and J by 14 bases. The CDR3 extends over 13 amino acids. The CDR3 bases are TGTGCCAGCAGTTTAGGGGGTAGCGGGGGCAAGTTCTTC. This encodes CASSLGGSGGKFF.

This clonotype was recorded a few times. The chain recombines TRBV7-9 with TRBJ1-2, with D maybe TRBD1 (5 bases). Germline V lookup: CDR1 SEHNR, CDR2 FQNEAQ (reference sequence). V lost 5 bases to trimming and J lost 2 bases, with 18 bases between them. CDR3 size: 16 residues. The CDR3: CASSERQSGINYGYTF. The DNA of the CDR3 is TGTGCCAGCAGCGAACGACAGTCTGGGATAAACTATGGCTACACCTTC.

This clonotype was detected many times. The chain carries TRBV11-2 and TRBJ2-4, with D possibly matching TRBD1 (6 bases). The CDR3 length is 15 residues. Germline CDR1 is SGHAT and CDR2 is FQNNGV. V lost 3 bases and J 3 bases, leaving 12 bases between the germline ends. CDR3 in amino acids: CASSFTGGVKNIQYF. Here the CDR3 DNA reads TGTGCCAGCAGCTTCACTGGGGGCGTCAAAAACATTCAGTACTTC.

This chain joins TRBV5-1 and TRBJ2-7; the match to TRBD2 covers 7 bases. The germline gives CDR1 SGHRS, CDR2 YFSETQ. The CDR3 contains 16 residues. V trimming: 4 bases; J trimming: 2 bases; junction bases outside the gene matches: 12. The CDR3 nucleotides are TGCGCCAGCAGCGCCGGAGCTCCGGGACTACCCTACGAGCAGTACGTC. Translated, it gives CASSAGAPGLPYEQYV.

On this clonotype: Given a much more abundant clone one base away, this may be a read error. The chain recombines TRBV11-2 with TRBJ2-5; 9 bases fit TRBD1. Germline V gene data show CDR1 as SGHAT and CDR2 as FQNNGV. The CDR3 is 12 amino acids. With 3 bases clipped from V and 11 bases from J, the junction kept 4 bases outside the gene matches. The CDR3 sequence: CASSLTDRGQYF. CDR3 coding DNA: TGTGCCAGCAGCTTGACGGACAGGGGTCAGTACTTC.

This clonotype came up a few times. The chain has TRBV27 and TRBJ2-2, with 10 nucleotides matching TRBD1. V lost 4 bases and J lost 6; bases outside the gene matches: 5. CDR1 MNHEY and CDR2 SMNVEV come from the germline V gene (reference sequence). The CDR3 contains 15 residues. CDR3 bases: TGTGCCAGCAGTTCCGACAGGGGGCAAGCCGGGGAGCTGTTTTTT. This sequence encodes CASSSDRGQAGELFF.

The table lists this clonotype with many counts. The chain employs TRBV11-3 and TRBJ1-4, with D perhaps matching TRBD1 (5 bases). CDR1 and CDR2 (germline): SGHNT, YENEEA. The CDR3 extends over 14 amino acids. V lost 5 bases and J lost 0, with 7 bases in between. The CDR3 reads CASSDRPTNEKLFF. CDR3 DNA sequence: TGTGCCAGCAGCGACAGACCAACTAATGAAAAACTGTTTTTT.

This clonotype has a count of ten or more. The rearrangement uses TRBV6-1 and TRBJ1-5; possibly TRBD1 for D (5 bases). The CDR3 is 15 residues long. The V and J ends lost 7 bases and 5 bases respectively, with 18 bases between them. Per the germline V gene, CDR1 is MNHNS and CDR2 is SASEGT. The CDR3 sequence is CASKEEGEKYQPQHF. CDR3 nucleotide sequence: TGTGCCAGCAAGGAGGAAGGGGAGAAATATCAGCCCCAGCATTTT.

A single count supports this clonotype. The chain recombines TRBV3-1 with TRBJ1-1; 7 bases match TRBD1. V trimming: 5 bases; J trimming: 1 base; junction bases outside the gene matches: 7. CDR1 LGHDT and CDR2 YNNKEL come from the germline V gene (reference sequence). This CDR3 is built from 15 residues. CDR3: CASSYDRDRNTEAFF. DNA for the CDR3: TGTGCCAGCAGCTACGACCGGGACAGGAACACTGAAGCTTTCTTT.

J is TRBJ2-7 and V is TRBV7-9; D ambiguous. Germline CDR1 and CDR2: SEHNR and FQNEAQ (reference sequence). This CDR3 has 13 amino acids. The DNA for the CDR3 is TGTGCCGGCAGCTTGTCGCCATCCTACGAGCAGTACGTC. Translation: CAGSLSPSYEQYV.

At least ten counts were recorded for this clonotype. The V and J genes are TRBV2 and TRBJ1-6, with unresolved D. The length of the CDR3 is 16 residues. The ends were cut back, 3 bases at V and 6 bases at J, with 15 bases in the middle. Germline CDR1 SNHLY, CDR2 FYNNEI. The CDR3, as DNA: TGTGCCAGCAGTGACCACAGCTACGATCCTAATTCACCCCTCCACTTT. It translates to CASSDHSYDPNSPLHF.

In regard to this clonotype: One base away lies a much larger clone, so this may be a sequencing read error. This sequence joins TRBV3-1 and TRBJ2-7, with a tentative D call TRBD2 (5 bases). This CDR3 is built from 14 residues. Per germline, CDR1 LGHDT and CDR2 YNNKEL (reference sequence). CDR3 nucleotide sequence: TGTGCCAGAAGCCAAGATGTAGTTGGAGGAGAGCAGTACTTC. Translating gives CARSQDVVGGEQYF.

J is TRBJ2-2 and V is TRBV11-3, with TRBD2 identical over 11 bases. The CDR3 contains 14 residues. Germline-derived CDR1 and CDR2 are SGHNT and YENEEA. V shed 6 bases and J 6 bases; nucleotides not matched to a gene: 3. The CDR3 is CASRTSGGPGELFF. In DNA, the CDR3 is TGTGCCAGCAGAACTAGCGGGGGCCCCGGGGAGCTGTTTTTT. The whole variable domain, filled in from reference TRBV11-3 and TRBJ2-2, reads EAGVVQSPRYKIIEKKQPVAFWCNPISGHNTLYWYLQNLGQGPELLIRYENEEAVDDSQLPKDRFSAERLKGVDSTLKIQPAELGDSAVYLCASRTSGGPGELFFGEGSRLTVL.

This clonotype was found many times. The chain employs TRBV3-1 and TRBJ1-1, with D hard to call. V gave up 3 bases and J gave up 2 bases, with 4 bases separating them. The CDR3 is 12 amino acids. CDR1 is LGHDT and CDR2 is YNNKEL in the germline V gene (reference sequence). The CDR3 protein is CASSQANTEAFF. Written as DNA, the CDR3 is TGTGCCAGCAGCCAGGCAAACACTGAAGCTTTCTTT.

This clonotype was counted only a few times. A junction boundary mismatches the germline segment, possibly from a read error. The CDR3 region has the DNA TGTGCCAGCCATAGGGGGGGCTCTGAAGCTTCCTTT. It yields the protein CASHRGGSEASF. This chain connects TRBV27 to TRBJ1-1; possible D gene TRBD1, 6 bases. Per the germline V gene, CDR1 is MNHEY and CDR2 is SMNVEV (reference sequence). The CDR3 has 12 residues.

Many counts were recorded for this clonotype. The chain links TRBV9 to TRBJ2-2; 8 bases align to TRBD2. CDR3 length: 16 residues. With 0 bases clipped from V and 3 bases from J, the junction kept 4 bases outside the gene matches. The germline V gene encodes CDR1 SGDLS and CDR2 YYNGEE. CDR3 region: CASSVGAGADTGELFF. The CDR3 DNA reads as TGTGCCAGCAGCGTAGGAGCGGGAGCGGACACCGGGGAGCTGTTTTTT.

The genes are TRBV2 and TRBJ2-3, with 7 bases that match TRBD2. CDR1 is SNHLY and CDR2 is FYNNEI in the germline V gene. Trimming cost V 7 bases and J 2 bases; bases outside gene matches: 6. CDR3 length equals 14 residues. The CDR3: CASKRLADTDTQYF. CDR3 in DNA: TGTGCCAGCAAAAGGCTAGCGGACACAGATACGCAGTATTTT. The full variable domain, rest sourced from reference TRBV2 and TRBJ2-3, is EPEVTQTPSHQVTQMGQEVILRCVPISNHLYFYWYRQILGQKVEFLVSFYNNEISEKSEIFDDQFSVERPDGSNFTLKIRSTKLEDSAMYFCASKRLADTDTQYFGPGTRLTVL.

V is TRBV14 and J is TRBJ2-1; no firm D call. The CDR3 is 13 amino acids. V was pared by 2 bases and J by 10 bases, with 12 bases between. From germline, CDR1 is SGHDN and CDR2 FVKESK. As DNA, the CDR3 is TGTGCCAGCAGCCAAATAAAAGCCGAGGAGCAGTTCTTC. Translated: CASSQIKAEEQFF.

The rearrangement joins TRBV29-1 to TRBJ2-2; D gene uncertain. This CDR3 comprises 14 residues. Germline V gene sequence: CDR1 SQVTM, CDR2 ANQGSEA. Here the CDR3 DNA reads TGCACCTCCATGACGGAAAAAAGGTCCGGGGAGCTGTTTTTT. It encodes CTSMTEKRSGELFF.

In this sample, this clonotype turned up a few times. The J gene is TRBJ2-2, the V gene TRBV19; no reliable D call. Germline V CDR1 and CDR2: LNHDA, SQIVND (reference sequence). The V end was cut by 10 bases, the J end by 4 bases, with 19 bases between. The CDR3 contains 15 residues. The CDR3 bases are TGTGCCAAAACATGCTCCGGTCAGACCACCGGGGAGCTGTTTTTT. Translation: CAKTCSGQTTGELFF.

There are a few counts of this clonotype. The chain combines TRBV30 with TRBJ1-5; no clear D gene. The CDR3 has 19 amino acids. Germline assignment: CDR1 GTSNPN and CDR2 SVGIG (reference sequence). Trimming pared 4 bases from V and 1 base from J, leaving 26 bases between. CDR3: CAWIVWAIQILASNQPQHF. The CDR3 DNA reads as TGTGCCTGGATTGTATGGGCCATACAAATCCTAGCGAGCAATCAGCCCCAGCATTTT.

V gene TRBV27 combines with J gene TRBJ1-2; 8 bases map to TRBD1. The CDR3 runs 15 residues. Trimming removed 0 bases from V and 8 bases from J; junction bases left unmatched: 8. Per the germline V gene, CDR1 is MNHEY and CDR2 is SMNVEV (reference sequence). The CDR3 coding sequence is TGTGCCAGCAGTTTATCGGGGCAGGGGGCGCGAGGCTACACCTTC. This gives the protein CASSLSGQGARGYTF.

Concerning this clonotype: This is likely a read error, given that the CDR3 carries no conserved phenylalanine or tryptophan at its end. This chain links TRBV5-1 with TRBJ1-3; D may be TRBD1 (5 bases). The CDR3 totals 15 residues. CDR1 SGHRS and CDR2 YFSETQ come from the germline V gene. Here the CDR3 DNA reads TGCGCCAGCACCTTGGGGGGTTTTCCTGGAAACACCATATATCTT. This gives the protein CASTLGGFPGNTIYL.

This clonotype has just a few counts. The rearrangement links TRBV14 to TRBJ1-3, with 7 bases aligning to TRBD1. V gave up 4 bases and J gave up 7 bases; unmatched junction bases: 4. The CDR3 totals 13 residues. Looked up from germline, CDR1 is SGHDN and CDR2 is FVKESK. DNA for the CDR3: TGTGCCAGCAGCCCCGGGACAGTCAACACCATATATTTT. Amino acid sequence: CASSPGTVNTIYF.

This clonotype occurred a few times. The V and J genes are TRBV6-1 and TRBJ1-1; possible D gene TRBD1, 5 bases. There are 16 residues in the CDR3. Trimming left V 5 bases short and J 3 bases short, with 19 bases between. The germline V gene encodes CDR1 MNHNS and CDR2 SASEGT. For the CDR3, the DNA is TGTGCCAGCAGTAGCACCGCCCGACGAGGGGACACTGAAGCTTTCTTT. Translating gives CASSSTARRGDTEAFF.

The table lists this clonotype with many counts. The chain couples TRBV12-3 or TRBV12-4 to TRBJ1-1; the D gene is possibly TRBD1 (6 bases). The V end was cut by 3 bases, the J end by 6 bases, with 14 bases between. The CDR3 extends over 14 amino acids. This CDR3 reads CASSFGGRSAEAFF. The CDR3 nucleotides are TGTGCCAGCAGTTTTGGGGGGCGGAGCGCTGAAGCTTTCTTT.

This clonotype was counted many times. The J gene is TRBJ2-7, the V gene TRBV7-8; D not certain. This CDR3 region has 11 residues. Trimming removed 1 base at V and 4 bases at J, with 2 bases between. From germline, CDR1 is SGHVS and CDR2 FQNEAQ. The CDR3 loop reads CASSLVYEQYF. The CDR3 nucleotides read TGTGCCAGCAGCTTAGTTTACGAGCAGTACTTC. The complete variable domain, with remaining parts taken from reference TRBV7-8 and TRBJ2-7, reads GAGVSQSPRYKVAKRGQDVALRCDPISGHVSLFWYQQALGQGPEFLTYFQNEAQLDKSGLPSDRFFAERPEGSVSTLKIQRTQQEDSAVYLCASSLVYEQYFGPGTRLTVT.

Ten or more counts support this clonotype. The rearrangement links TRBV12-3 or TRBV12-4 to TRBJ2-7, with D perhaps TRBD1 or TRBD2 (5 bases each). The V end lost 3 bases, the J end lost 1 base, and 13 bases lay between the germline ends. The CDR3 consists of 15 residues. The chain's CDR3 is CASSLVSGPSYEQYF. The CDR3 region has the DNA TGTGCCAGCAGTTTGGTCTCGGGACCGTCCTACGAGCAGTACTTC.